The next 30 T cell receptor beta chains were all read from a single sample in a study of OX40 agonist ivuxolimab in advanced cancers. Here immunoSEQ multiplex PCR was the method, and the copy in TCRdb shows in-frame clones only, minus some. The sample contains under 85,000 clones, around 93% of which appear only once. The sequencing used CD4+ or CD8+ T cells sorted from blood, collected in a trial of the OX40 agonist ivuxolimab. The receptors shown here come from an adult with an advanced solid tumor such as melanoma, head and neck, liver or kidney cancer.

The rearrangement links TRBV28 to TRBJ2-7, with 14 positions matching TRBD2. This CDR3 contains 15 residues. The V and J ends lost 3 bases and 6 bases, in that order; junction bases with no gene match: 4. CDR1 and CDR2 (germline): MDHEN, SYDVKM. CDR3 bases: TGTGCCAGCAGTTTGGGGACTAGCGGGAGTCCCGAGCAGTACTTC. It codes for CASSLGTSGSPEQYF. The full variable domain, completed using reference TRBV28 and TRBJ2-7, is DVKVTQSSRYLVKRTGEKVFLECVQDMDHENMFWYRQDPGLGLRLIYFSYDVKMKEKGDIPEGYSVSREKKERFSLILESASTNQTSMYLCASSLGTSGSPEQYFGPGTRLTVT.

V is TRBV9 and J is TRBJ1-3; no definite D call. CDR1 and CDR2 (germline): SGDLS, YYNGEE. This CDR3 is 16 amino acids long. V shed 3 bases and J shed 3 bases, with 16 bases lying between them. The CDR3 is CASSAPKGGIGNTIYF. The CDR3 DNA reads as TGTGCCAGCAGCGCCCCGAAGGGAGGGATTGGAAACACCATATATTTT.

The V and J genes are TRBV4-2 and TRBJ2-1; D might be TRBD1 or TRBD2, each matching 6 bases. The CDR3 spans 21 residues. Germline V gene data show CDR1 as LGHNA and CDR2 as YNFKEQ. The V and J ends lost 0 bases and 0 bases respectively, with 24 bases between them. CDR3 protein: CASSQEGGGAGMASSYNEQFF. The CDR3 bases are TGTGCCAGCAGCCAAGAGGGGGGCGGGGCGGGAATGGCGAGCTCCTACAATGAGCAGTTCTTC.

The gene calls are TRBV7-7 and TRBJ2-1; 8 bases map to TRBD2. The V and J ends lost 1 base and 5 bases, in that order; junction bases with no gene match: 4. Germline CDR1 SSHAT, CDR2 FNYEAQ (reference sequence). This CDR3 contains 15 residues. CDR3 DNA: TGTGCCAGCAGCTTAGAAGCGGGAGCGAACAATGAGCAGTTCTTC. This codes for CASSLEAGANNEQFF.

In DNA, the CDR3 is TGTGCCAGCCCTCTGTGGCGAGTCGCGGACGGCCTCTCCTACGAGCAGTACTTC. This codes for CASPLWRVADGLSYEQYF. The chain links TRBV25-1 to TRBJ2-7; D is unresolved. Germline lookup yields CDR1 MGHDK and CDR2 SYGVNS. CDR3 length equals 18 residues. Trimming took off 8 bases at V and 0 bases at J, with 26 bases between the two ends.

The chain links TRBV4-2 to TRBJ2-1, with a weak D call TRBD2 (5 bases). This CDR3 comprises 15 residues. Germline CDR1 is LGHNA and CDR2 is YNFKEQ. Trimming stripped 0 bases from V and 0 bases from J, with 6 bases between. CDR3 nucleotide sequence: TGTGCCAGCAGCCAAGAAGCGGTCTCCTACAATGAGCAGTTCTTC. Encoded protein: CASSQEAVSYNEQFF.

The chain uses TRBV5-6 and TRBJ1-1; tentatively, D is TRBD1 (5 bases). CDR3 length: 15 residues. The germline CDR1 and CDR2 sequences are SGHDT and YYEEEE. The germline V and J ends were trimmed by 4 bases and 4 bases, with 17 bases remaining between them. This CDR3 reads CASSPEAGQTTEAFF. In DNA form, the CDR3 reads TGTGCCAGCAGCCCGGAGGCCGGACAAACCACTGAAGCTTTCTTT.

The rearrangement links TRBV5-5 to TRBJ1-4; possible D gene TRBD1, 5 bases. CDR1 SGHKS and CDR2 YYEKEE come from the germline V gene (reference sequence). The germline V and J ends were trimmed by 2 bases and 5 bases, with 7 bases remaining between them. The CDR3 contains 13 residues. As DNA, the CDR3 is TGTGCCAGCAGCTTCGGGGGGAATGAAAAACTGTTTTTT. Amino acids: CASSFGGNEKLFF.

The rearrangement uses TRBV7-9 and TRBJ2-5; D gene unclear. Gene TRBJ2-7 matches the end of the DNA better, so the J call may be wrong. The CDR3 runs 14 residues. Germline CDR1 and CDR2: SEHNR and FQNEAQ (reference sequence). The CDR3 DNA follows: TGTGCCAGCAGCTATACAACGAGCTCCTACGAGCAGTACTTC. Encoded protein: CASSYTTSSYEQYF.

The chain joins TRBV9 to TRBJ1-4; tentatively, D is TRBD1 (5 bases). The ends were cut back, 4 bases at V and 1 base at J, with 17 bases in the middle. Germline V CDR1 and CDR2: SGDLS, YYNGEE. The CDR3 has 17 amino acids. CDR3 loop: CASSPRWGFETNEKLFF. The DNA for the CDR3 is TGTGCCAGCAGCCCCCGTTGGGGGTTCGAAACTAATGAAAAACTGTTTTTT.

J is TRBJ1-1 and V is TRBV6-5, with 8 bases matching TRBD1. Germline V lookup: CDR1 MNHEY, CDR2 SVGAGI. The CDR3 runs to 14 residues. V gave up 6 bases and J gave up 5 bases; unmatched junction bases: 8. The CDR3 DNA is TGTGCCAGCAGCATAGACAGGGGCTGGACTGAAGCTTTCTTT. Protein: CASSIDRGWTEAFF.

The gene calls are TRBV9 and TRBJ2-3; unclear D gene. Trimming took off 0 bases at V and 0 bases at J, with 8 bases between the two ends. CDR1 is SGDLS, CDR2 YYNGEE, per germline. CDR3 length: 15 amino acids. The CDR3 sequence is CASSVAEPSTDTQYF. The CDR3 DNA follows: TGTGCCAGCAGCGTAGCAGAACCAAGCACAGATACGCAGTATTTT.

J is TRBJ1-1 and V is TRBV11-3; D is unclear. Trimming cost V 8 bases and J 0 bases, with 7 bases left between them. CDR3 size: 12 residues. From germline, CDR1 is SGHNT and CDR2 YENEEA. This chain's CDR3 is CASSGMNTEAFF. CDR3 nucleotides: TGTGCCAGCTCCGGGATGAACACTGAAGCTTTCTTT.

The genes are TRBV30 and TRBJ2-1; 7 bases agree with TRBD2. The V segment lost 5 bases and the J segment 3 bases; nucleotides outside the gene matches: 7. Germline CDR1 reads GTSNPN; CDR2 reads SVGIG (reference sequence). There are 14 residues in the CDR3. For the CDR3, the DNA is TGTGCCTGGGAGACTAGCCGTAACTACAATGAGCAGTTCTTC. Protein product: CAWETSRNYNEQFF.

The CDR3 region has the DNA TGTGCCAGTAGTTCCCGGGACGGATATGGCTACACCTTC. Translating it yields CASSSRDGYGYTF. The chain uses TRBV19 and TRBJ1-2, with D perhaps matching TRBD1 (5 bases). Deletions cut 5 bases from V and 5 bases from J, with 12 bases between. The CDR3 is 13 amino acids. CDR1 LNHDA and CDR2 SQIVND come from the germline V gene (reference sequence).

The J gene is TRBJ1-4, the V gene TRBV9, with D hard to call. V lost 0 bases and J lost 12, with 15 bases in between. The CDR3 has 14 amino acids. CDR1 is SGDLS and CDR2 is YYNGEE in the germline V gene. CDR3 in amino acids: CASSVEPDRVELFF. CDR3 DNA: TGTGCCAGCAGCGTAGAACCAGATAGGGTTGAACTGTTTTTT.

The chain combines TRBV7-8 with TRBJ2-3; a weak D match, TRBD2 (5 bases). With 5 bases removed from V and 0 bases from J, the gap between germline ends came to 12 bases. The CDR3 runs to 15 residues. The germline V gene has CDR1 SGHVS and CDR2 FQNEAQ. The CDR3 DNA is TGTGCCAGCAGCCCGAGCGGCTTGAGCACAGATACGCAGTATTTT. It encodes CASSPSGLSTDTQYF.

The genes are TRBV29-1 and TRBJ2-7; D is tentatively TRBD1 or TRBD2 (5 bases each). CDR1 is SQVTM, CDR2 ANQGSEA, per germline. V lost 0 bases to trimming and J lost 1 base, with 10 bases between them. The CDR3 has 14 residues. CDR3 nucleotides: TGCAGCGTTGAAGACCGGGACGGGTCCTACGAGCAGTACTTC. Its protein product is CSVEDRDGSYEQYF.

This clone was recorded only once. The J gene is TRBJ1-4, the V gene TRBV11-2; TRBD1 matches 10 bases. The trim removed 5 bases at V and 5 bases at J, leaving 2 bases unmatched. The CDR3 sequence is 14 residues long. Per the germline V gene, CDR1 is SGHAT and CDR2 is FQNNGV. The CDR3 DNA follows: TGTGCCAGCAGCGAGGACAGGGGGAATGAAAAACTGTTTTTT. Protein: CASSEDRGNEKLFF.

The chain is built from TRBV19 and TRBJ2-5; TRBD2 is a possible D gene (7 bases). Germline V gene lookup returns CDR1 LNHDA and CDR2 SQIVND (reference sequence). The V end was cut by 3 bases, the J end by 6 bases, with 20 bases between. This CDR3 is built from 16 residues. The CDR3 region has the DNA TGTGCCAGTAGTATGACCCTCCTGGGGGGGGCCAAGACCCAGTACTTC. Protein product: CASSMTLLGGAKTQYF. Complete variable domain (other parts from reference TRBV19 and TRBJ2-5): DGGITQSPKYLFRKEGQNVTLSCEQNLNHDAMYWYRQDPGQGLRLIYYSQIVNDFQKGDIAEGYSVSREKKESFPLTVTSAQKNPTAFYLCASSMTLLGGAKTQYFGPGTRLLVL.

This chain joins TRBV19 and TRBJ2-2; D not resolved. The CDR3 totals 12 residues. Trimming shortened V by 5 bases and J by 6 bases, and 7 bases separated the two germline ends. Germline V gene lookup returns CDR1 LNHDA and CDR2 SQIVND (reference sequence). In nucleotides, the CDR3 is TGTGCCAGTAGTCCTTTACCCGGGGAGCTGTTTTTT. It yields the protein CASSPLPGELFF. The variable domain in full, completed from reference TRBV19 and TRBJ2-2, reads DGGITQSPKYLFRKEGQNVTLSCEQNLNHDAMYWYRQDPGQGLRLIYYSQIVNDFQKGDIAEGYSVSREKKESFPLTVTSAQKNPTAFYLCASSPLPGELFFGEGSRLTVL.

The rearrangement uses TRBV27 and TRBJ2-1; 10 bases fit TRBD2. The junction had 15 bases not matched to a gene; V was cut back by 1 base and J by 9 bases. CDR1 is MNHEY and CDR2 is SMNVEV in the germline V gene (reference sequence). The CDR3 has 18 amino acids. The CDR3: CASSLFPLAGVGGGEQFF. CDR3 nucleotide sequence: TGTGCCAGCAGTTTATTCCCCCTAGCGGGAGTCGGGGGGGGTGAGCAGTTCTTC.

The chain has TRBV5-4 and TRBJ1-6; D gene uncertain. V was shortened by 0 bases and J by 8 bases, with 9 bases between the two germline ends. Per germline, CDR1 SGHNT and CDR2 YYREEE (reference sequence). This CDR3 spans 14 amino acids. Here the CDR3 DNA reads TGTGCCAGCAGCTTGGAAACGGATTATTCACCCCTCCACTTT. Translating gives CASSLETDYSPLHF.

The chain employs TRBV14 and TRBJ1-1; no definite D call. The V gene's germline CDR1 is SGHDN and CDR2 FVKESK. The CDR3 has 15 residues. V lost 4 bases to trimming and J lost 0 bases, with 12 bases between them. CDR3 bases: TGTGCCAGCAGCCTTCTGACACCCATGAACACTGAAGCTTTCTTT. This sequence encodes CASSLLTPMNTEAFF.

The chain recombines TRBV2 with TRBJ2-1; D perhaps matches TRBD2 (5 bases). Per the germline V gene, CDR1 is SNHLY and CDR2 is FYNNEI. This CDR3 region has 13 residues. Deletions cut 2 bases from V and 4 bases from J, with 6 bases between. The CDR3 spells CASSEWEYNEQFF. DNA of the CDR3: TGTGCCAGCAGTGAATGGGAGTACAATGAGCAGTTCTTC.

The V gene is TRBV30, the J gene TRBJ2-7; D call uncertain. V was clipped by 0 bases and J by 5 bases, with 11 bases between them. The CDR3 is 13 residues long. Germline lookup yields CDR1 GTSNPN and CDR2 SVGIG (reference sequence). The CDR3 bases are TGTGCCTGGAGTGTACTCGGCTACGACGAGCAGTACTTC. Encoded protein: CAWSVLGYDEQYF. The full variable domain, with the rest looked up from reference TRBV30 and TRBJ2-7, is SQTIHQWPATLVQPVGSPLSLECTVEGTSNPNLYWYRQAAGRGLQLLFYSVGIGQISSEVPQNLSASRPQDRQFILSSKKLLLSDSGFYLCAWSVLGYDEQYFGPGTRLTVT.

This clone showed up just once. The chain links TRBV6-5 to TRBJ1-3, with D perhaps TRBD1 (5 bases). Looked up from germline, CDR1 is MNHEY and CDR2 is SVGAGI. Between the trimmed V and J ends, which lost 5 bases and 8 bases, there was a span of 16 bases. The CDR3 spans 14 residues. The CDR3 sequence: CASSKTGLFDTIYF. CDR3 nucleotides: TGTGCCAGCAGTAAAACAGGACTTTTTGACACCATATATTTT.

The chain combines TRBV6-5 with TRBJ1-2; D might be TRBD1 (6 bases). CDR1 is MNHEY and CDR2 is SVGAGI in the germline V gene. With 5 bases removed from V and 5 bases from J, the gap between germline ends came to 12 bases. CDR3 length: 13 amino acids. The CDR3 here is CASSRTEGYGYTF. The CDR3 bases are TGTGCCAGCAGTAGGACAGAGGGTTATGGCTACACCTTC.

As to this clone: This CDR3 is also generated by other DNA sequences in the sample. The DNA for the CDR3 is TGCAGCGTCCCTACTGGTTCTGGGGCCAACGTCCTGACTTTC. Translated, it gives CSVPTGSGANVLTF. This rearrangement joins TRBV29-1 to TRBJ2-6; D remains ambiguous. This CDR3 comprises 14 residues. CDR1 is SQVTM, CDR2 ANQGSEA, per germline. Trimming left V 6 bases short and J 1 base short, with 10 bases between. The entire variable domain, with the rest obtained from reference TRBV29-1 and TRBJ2-6, is as follows: SAVISQKPSRDICQRGTSLTIQCQVDSQVTMMFWYRQQPGQSLTLIATANQGSEATYESGFVIDKFPISRPNLTFSTLTVSNMSPEDSSIYLCSVPTGSGANVLTFGAGSRLTVL.

The rearrangement links TRBV5-6 to TRBJ2-3; 13 bases line up with TRBD2. J lost 6 bases, V lost 2 bases, and 3 bases had no gene match. Per the germline V gene, CDR1 is SGHDT and CDR2 is YYEEEE. CDR3 length: 15 amino acids. The CDR3 coding sequence is TGTGCCAGCAGCTTTACTAGCGGGAGGGTGGATACGCAGTATTTT. Residues: CASSFTSGRVDTQYF.